This entry lists 29 T cell receptor beta chains sequenced from one sample in a study of vaccination and CD4 T cells after COVID-19. With the Oncomine TCR Beta short-read assay, DNA from cultured CD4+ T cells was sequenced. A single record per CDR3 protein comes from TCRdb applying MiXCR to the PCR reads. The profile shows about 3,600 distinct CDR3 sequences, roughly 40% of them singletons. The antigens for these receptors are not known. Treatment meaning: approximately 9-day PBMC culture with coronavirus spike peptide pools or control peptides (ViraFEST assay). The specimen was CD4+ T cells from blood, cultured in vitro. These receptors were obtained from a human donor who had recovered from COVID-19.

This clonotype has a handful of counts. The gene calls are TRBV6-1 and TRBJ2-3; 10 nucleotides line up with TRBD2. The germline gives CDR1 MNHNS, CDR2 SASEGT. The CDR3 has 16 amino acids. V shed 6 bases, J shed 2 bases, and the junction held 8 bases outside the gene matches. The CDR3 sequence: CASRSSLAGATDTQYF. The CDR3 region has the DNA TGTGCCAGCAGGTCGTCGCTAGCGGGAGCCACAGATACGCAGTATTTT.

This sequence joins TRBV10-2 and TRBJ2-7; 10 nucleotides match TRBD1. The CDR3 extends over 14 amino acids. The germline gives CDR1 WSHSY, CDR2 SAAADI. With V trimmed by 6 bases and J by 4 bases, 6 bases remained unmatched. The CDR3 loop is CASRATGGFYEQYF. The CDR3 bases are TGCGCCAGCAGGGCGACAGGGGGCTTTTACGAGCAGTACTTC.

V and J are TRBV30 and TRBJ1-5; unclear D gene. From germline, CDR1 is GTSNPN and CDR2 SVGIG (reference sequence). V lost 0 bases, J lost 4 bases, and 16 bases lay in between. CDR3 length: 16 residues. The CDR3 sequence: CAWSVSGFGQNQPQHF. The CDR3 nucleotides read TGTGCCTGGAGTGTATCAGGCTTTGGGCAGAATCAGCCCCAGCATTTT.

This clonotype has just a few counts. The CDR3, as DNA: TGTGCCAGCAGCTTATCAGAAGGGAATGAGCAGTTCTTC. Translated: CASSLSEGNEQFF. The chain uses TRBV7-3 and TRBJ2-1; D remains unclear. V lost 2 bases and J lost 7, with 9 bases in between. Germline-derived CDR1 and CDR2 are SGHTA and FQGTGA. The CDR3 spans 13 residues.

About this clonotype itself: Relative to the germline gene, one junction end is altered; a read error may explain this. The J gene is TRBJ1-5, the V gene TRBV7-3, with D possibly matching TRBD1 (6 bases). CDR3 size: 15 residues. Germline-derived CDR1 and CDR2 are SGHTA and FQGTGA. CDR3 sequence (DNA): TGTGCCAGCGGCTTATCAGGGGTCAGCAATCAGCCCCAGCATTTT. Amino acids: CASGLSGVSNQPQHF.

This clonotype was found a few times. The chain combines TRBV20-1 with TRBJ1-4; the D gene is possibly TRBD1 (6 bases). The germline CDR1 and CDR2 sequences are DFQATT and SNEGSKA (reference sequence). The CDR3 contains 13 residues. The ends were cut back, 6 bases at V and 6 bases at J, with 14 bases in the middle. The CDR3 sequence is CSAIRTGYEKLFF. In DNA form, the CDR3 reads TGCAGTGCCATCAGAACAGGGTATGAAAAACTGTTTTTT.

V usage is TRBV2 and J usage is TRBJ1-5; 7 bases are shared with TRBD1. J gave up 7 bases and V 6 bases, and 9 bases lay outside the gene matches. The germline V gene has CDR1 SNHLY and CDR2 FYNNEI. The CDR3 loop spans 14 amino acids. The CDR3 spells CASRSGQFWQPQHF. The DNA for the CDR3 is TGTGCCAGCAGGTCGGGACAGTTCTGGCAGCCCCAGCATTTT.

This rearrangement joins TRBV5-5 to TRBJ1-5; 7 bases are a match to TRBD1. Germline V CDR1 and CDR2: SGHKS, YYEKEE (reference sequence). The CDR3 has 16 amino acids. V was pared by 4 bases and J by 0 bases, with 7 bases of the junction left unmatched. The chain's CDR3 is CASSQGGAISNQPQHF. The CDR3 nucleotides are TGTGCCAGCAGCCAGGGGGGGGCGATTAGCAATCAGCCCCAGCATTTT.

This clonotype turned up a few times. The chain is built from TRBV7-2 and TRBJ2-2, with TRBD2 matching over 11 bases. J lost 6 bases, V lost 5 bases, and 5 bases had no gene match. Germline V gene data show CDR1 as SGHTA and CDR2 as FQGNSA. The CDR3 extends over 15 amino acids. The CDR3 is CASSRSGREAGELFF. The CDR3 nucleotides read TGTGCCAGCAGCCGTAGCGGGAGGGAGGCCGGGGAGCTGTTTTTT. The entire variable domain, with the rest obtained from reference TRBV7-2 and TRBJ2-2, is as follows: GAGVSQSPSNKVTEKGKDVELRCDPISGHTALYWYRQSLGQGLEFLIYFQGNSAPDKSGLPSDRFSAERTGGSVSTLTIQRTQQEDSAVYLCASSRSGREAGELFFGEGSRLTVL.

This clonotype was counted only a few times. The V and J genes are TRBV24-1 and TRBJ2-5; 7 bases match TRBD1. V lost 3 bases to trimming and J lost 5 bases; unmatched junction nucleotides: 2. There are 13 residues in the CDR3. The V gene's germline CDR1 is KGHDR and CDR2 SFDVKD. The DNA of the CDR3 is TGTGCCACCAGTGATACAGGGGTGGAGACCCAGTACTTC. Translating gives CATSDTGVETQYF.

This clonotype is large (0.1 to 1%) by share. The chain links TRBV30 to TRBJ1-1; the match to TRBD1 covers 7 bases. V trimming: 2 bases; J trimming: 2 bases; junction bases outside the gene matches: 2. The CDR3 length is 13 residues. Germline V gene data show CDR1 as GTSNPN and CDR2 as SVGIG (reference sequence). The DNA for the CDR3 is TGTGCCTGGAGTAGGGACAGTAACACTGAAGCTTTCTTT. It codes for CAWSRDSNTEAFF.

The chain joins TRBV19 to TRBJ2-5, with D perhaps assigned TRBD1 or TRBD2 (6 bases each). Trimming shortened V by 9 bases and J by 4 bases, and 18 bases separated the two germline ends. The CDR3 is made up of 14 amino acids. Germline CDR1 and CDR2: LNHDA and SQIVND (reference sequence). The CDR3 DNA follows: TGTGCCAGCCGCCGCCGGGGGCAGGGAGAGACCCAGTACTTC. Amino acids: CASRRRGQGETQYF.

The chain joins TRBV12-3 or TRBV12-4 to TRBJ1-1, with D hard to call. Between the trimmed V and J ends, which lost 6 bases and 3 bases, there was a span of 11 bases. The CDR3 is 13 amino acids. The CDR3 here is CASRLQRHTEAFF. CDR3 coding DNA: TGTGCCAGCAGGCTCCAGAGGCACACTGAAGCTTTCTTT.

The chain is built from TRBV2 and TRBJ2-7, with D tentatively TRBD1 (5 bases). Trimming took 6 bases from V and 2 from J, leaving 14 bases between them. Germline CDR1 and CDR2: SNHLY and FYNNEI. The CDR3 consists of 14 residues. CDR3 region: CASSRQRPPYEQYF. The CDR3 DNA follows: TGTGCCAGCAGCCGACAGAGACCTCCCTACGAGCAGTACTTC.

The V and J genes are TRBV7-8 and TRBJ2-1; 12 bases line up with TRBD2. The CDR3 is made up of 18 amino acids. The germline CDR1 and CDR2 sequences are SGHVS and FQNEAQ. J gave up 0 bases and V 7 bases, and 10 bases lay outside the gene matches. The CDR3 nucleotides are TGTGCCAGCACCTCAAGGTCGACTAGCGGGAGCTCCTACAATGAGCAGTTCTTC. This sequence encodes CASTSRSTSGSSYNEQFF.

This clonotype occurred a few times. The V gene is TRBV27, the J gene TRBJ2-3; the D gene is possibly TRBD1 (7 bases). Trimming took 5 bases from V and 4 from J, leaving 10 bases between them. Germline CDR1 MNHEY, CDR2 SMNVEV (reference sequence). CDR3 size: 13 residues. This CDR3 reads CASSTRGADTQYF. In DNA, the CDR3 is TGTGCCAGCAGTACCAGGGGGGCAGATACGCAGTATTTT.

The genes are TRBV12-3 or TRBV12-4 and TRBJ2-3; 10 nucleotides agree with TRBD2. This CDR3 comprises 15 residues. After removal of 1 base from V and 4 bases from J, the junction contained 2 bases not matched to a gene. In nucleotides, the CDR3 is TGTGCCAGCAGTTTAGTAGCGGGGGGCCCAGATACGCAGTATTTT. The encoded protein is CASSLVAGGPDTQYF.

This clonotype was observed a single time. The genes are TRBV20-1 and TRBJ2-5; D may be TRBD2 (6 bases). Germline values: CDR1 DFQATT, CDR2 SNEGSKA (reference sequence). With 0 bases removed from V and 4 bases from J, the gap between germline ends came to 15 bases. This CDR3 has 15 amino acids. CDR3 residues: CSARERTGTGETQYF. The CDR3 bases are TGCAGTGCTAGAGAGCGTACCGGGACTGGAGAGACCCAGTACTTC.

The chain recombines TRBV6-1 with TRBJ1-2; D not certain. Germline values: CDR1 MNHNS, CDR2 SASEGT. Trimming left V 5 bases short and J 4 bases short, with 11 bases between. The CDR3 is 13 residues long. CDR3 residues: CASSLGESYGYTF. The CDR3 nucleotides are TGTGCCAGCAGTCTCGGGGAAAGCTATGGCTACACCTTC.

This clonotype was seen a few times. The CDR3 spells CASSYGQQETQYF. CDR3 DNA sequence: TGTGCCAGCAGCTACGGACAGCAAGAGACCCAGTACTTC. V usage is TRBV7-3 and J usage is TRBJ2-5; a weak D match, TRBD1 (6 bases). The length of the CDR3 is 13 residues. The germline V gene has CDR1 SGHTA and CDR2 FQGTGA. Deletions cut 4 bases from V and 2 bases from J, with 8 bases between. Drawing the rest from reference TRBV7-3 and TRBJ2-5, the complete variable domain is GAGVSQTPSNKVTEKGKYVELRCDPISGHTALYWYRQSLGQGPEFLIYFQGTGAADDSGLPNDRFFAVRPEGSVSTLKIQRTERGDSAVYLCASSYGQQETQYFGPGTRLLVL.

J is TRBJ2-4 and V is TRBV20-1, with D perhaps given as TRBD1 or TRBD2 (6 bases each). There are 14 residues in the CDR3. CDR1 is DFQATT, CDR2 SNEGSKA, per germline (reference sequence). The V end was cut by 7 bases, the J end by 3 bases, with 16 bases between. The CDR3: CSVGGLLGKNIQYF. The CDR3 nucleotides read TGCAGTGTGGGGGGCCTGTTGGGCAAAAACATTCAGTACTTC.

This clonotype was counted between two and nine times. The chain employs TRBV6-1 and TRBJ1-3; D is uncertain. Per germline, CDR1 MNHNS and CDR2 SASEGT. CDR3 length: 12 amino acids. Between the trimmed V and J ends, which lost 6 bases and 2 bases, there was a span of 5 bases. CDR3 bases: TGTGCCAGCAGAGCGACTGGAAACACCATATATTTT. This encodes CASRATGNTIYF.

This clonotype is categorized as medium-sized (0.01 to 0.1%). V usage is TRBV6-1 and J usage is TRBJ2-3; tentative D call: TRBD2 (7 bases). V lost 5 bases, J lost 7 bases, and 22 bases lay in between. Looked up from germline, CDR1 is MNHNS and CDR2 is SASEGT. This CDR3 has 16 amino acids. The CDR3 DNA reads as TGTGCCAGCAGTCTTACCAGGCGGGGGCGTGGGAATACGCAGTATTTT. Translated: CASSLTRRGRGNTQYF.

A few counts support this clonotype. The genes are TRBV6-2 or TRBV6-3 and TRBJ2-4; D perhaps matches TRBD1 (6 bases). Deletions cut 8 bases from V and 4 bases from J, with 9 bases between. Germline-derived CDR1 and CDR2 are MNHEY and SVGEGT. The CDR3 is made up of 12 amino acids. CDR3 in amino acids: CASGGRKNIQYF. The CDR3 DNA follows: TGTGCCAGCGGGGGCAGAAAAAACATTCAGTACTTC.

This clonotype was seen just once. This sequence joins TRBV7-2 and TRBJ2-1; 9 positions match TRBD1. This CDR3 region has 16 residues. V shed 5 bases and J 2 bases; nucleotides not matched to a gene: 7. In germline, CDR1 is SGHTA, CDR2 FQGNSA. CDR3 DNA: TGTGCCAGCAGCACAACGGACAGGGGAACCTACAATGAGCAGTTCTTC. Protein sequence: CASSTTDRGTYNEQFF.

In nucleotides, the CDR3 is TGTGCCAGCAGCCCCGCAGCGGGACGGGAGACCCAGTACTTC. Protein product: CASSPAAGRETQYF. This rearrangement joins TRBV11-2 to TRBJ2-5, with 7 bases aligning to TRBD2. Germline V gene lookup returns CDR1 SGHAT and CDR2 FQNNGV. The CDR3 extends over 14 amino acids. Trimming at V came to 5 bases and at J to 5 bases, leaving 8 bases not matched to a gene.

The V call is TRBV20-1, the J call TRBJ2-2, with 10 bases lining up with TRBD2. V shed 6 bases and J 7 bases; nucleotides not matched to a gene: 2. From germline, CDR1 is DFQATT and CDR2 SNEGSKA (reference sequence). The CDR3 contains 12 residues. The CDR3: CSAGLAHGELFF. CDR3 DNA: TGCAGTGCGGGACTAGCGCACGGGGAGCTGTTTTTT.

This clonotype is classed as large. V gene TRBV20-1 combines with J gene TRBJ2-3, with D possibly being TRBD2 (6 bases). This CDR3 comprises 16 residues. The germline V and J ends were trimmed by 4 bases and 4 bases, with 21 bases remaining between them. The germline V gene has CDR1 DFQATT and CDR2 SNEGSKA (reference sequence). CDR3 nucleotides: TGCAGTGCTAACGGAAGGGACTCTGGGGCCCCAGATACGCAGTATTTT. Amino acid sequence: CSANGRDSGAPDTQYF.

V gene TRBV20-1 combines with J gene TRBJ2-3; 14 positions agree with TRBD2. After removal of 6 bases from V and 7 bases from J, the junction contained 12 bases not matched to a gene. From germline, CDR1 is DFQATT and CDR2 SNEGSKA (reference sequence). This CDR3 comprises 16 residues. The CDR3 nucleotides are TGCAGTGCGCGACTAGCGGGAGGGCCTCAGGACTATACGCAGTATTTT. This gives the protein CSARLAGGPQDYTQYF.